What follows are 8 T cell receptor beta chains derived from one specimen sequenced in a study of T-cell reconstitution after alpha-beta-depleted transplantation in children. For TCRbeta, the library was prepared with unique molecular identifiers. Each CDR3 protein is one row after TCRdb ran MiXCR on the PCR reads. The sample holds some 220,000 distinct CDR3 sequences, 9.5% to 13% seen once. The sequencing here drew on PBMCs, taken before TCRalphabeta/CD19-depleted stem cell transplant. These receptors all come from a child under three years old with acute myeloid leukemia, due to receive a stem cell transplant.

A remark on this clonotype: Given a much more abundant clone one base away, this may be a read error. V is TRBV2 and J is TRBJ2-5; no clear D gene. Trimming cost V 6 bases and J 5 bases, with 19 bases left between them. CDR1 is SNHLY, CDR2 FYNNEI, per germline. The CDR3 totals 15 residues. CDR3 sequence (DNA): TGTGCCAGCAGATCAAGAGGCGGTTATGGCGAGACCCAGTACTTC. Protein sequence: CASRSRGGYGETQYF.

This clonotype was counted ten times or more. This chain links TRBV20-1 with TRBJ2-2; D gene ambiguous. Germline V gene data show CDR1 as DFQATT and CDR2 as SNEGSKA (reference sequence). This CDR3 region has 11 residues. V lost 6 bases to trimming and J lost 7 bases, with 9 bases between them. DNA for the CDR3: TGCAGTGCACCCTGGGGCGGGGAGCTGTTTTTT. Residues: CSAPWGGELFF.

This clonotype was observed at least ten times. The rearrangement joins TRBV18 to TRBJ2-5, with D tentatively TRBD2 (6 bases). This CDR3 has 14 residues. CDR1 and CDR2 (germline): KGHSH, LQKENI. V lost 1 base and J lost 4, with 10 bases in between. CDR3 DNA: TGTGCCAGCTCACCACGAGGAGGGATAGAGACCCAGTACTTC. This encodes CASSPRGGIETQYF.

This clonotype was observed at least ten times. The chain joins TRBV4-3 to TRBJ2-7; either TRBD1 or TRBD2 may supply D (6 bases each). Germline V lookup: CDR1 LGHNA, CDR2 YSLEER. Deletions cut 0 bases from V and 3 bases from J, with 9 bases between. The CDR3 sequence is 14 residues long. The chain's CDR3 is CASSQDRGRYEQYF. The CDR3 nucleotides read TGCGCCAGCAGCCAAGATCGGGGGCGCTACGAGCAGTACTTC.

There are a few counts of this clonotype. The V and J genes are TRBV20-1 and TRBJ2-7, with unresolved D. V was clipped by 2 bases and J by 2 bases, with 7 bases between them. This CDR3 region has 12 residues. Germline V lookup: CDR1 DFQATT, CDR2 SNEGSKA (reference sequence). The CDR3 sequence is CSARRTAYEQYF. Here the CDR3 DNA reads TGCAGTGCTAGAAGGACGGCCTACGAGCAGTACTTC.

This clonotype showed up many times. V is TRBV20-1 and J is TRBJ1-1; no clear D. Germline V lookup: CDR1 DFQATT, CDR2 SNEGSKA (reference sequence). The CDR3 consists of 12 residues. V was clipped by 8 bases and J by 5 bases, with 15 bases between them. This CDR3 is CSSLAPWTEAFF. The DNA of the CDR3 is TGCAGTTCATTAGCCCCGTGGACTGAAGCTTTCTTT.

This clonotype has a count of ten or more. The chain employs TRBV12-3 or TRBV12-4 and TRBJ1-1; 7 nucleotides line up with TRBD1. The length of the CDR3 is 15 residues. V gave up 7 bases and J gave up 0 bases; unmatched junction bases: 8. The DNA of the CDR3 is TGTGCCAGCAACCCTCAGGGGGGCCTGAACACTGAAGCTTTCTTT. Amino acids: CASNPQGGLNTEAFF.

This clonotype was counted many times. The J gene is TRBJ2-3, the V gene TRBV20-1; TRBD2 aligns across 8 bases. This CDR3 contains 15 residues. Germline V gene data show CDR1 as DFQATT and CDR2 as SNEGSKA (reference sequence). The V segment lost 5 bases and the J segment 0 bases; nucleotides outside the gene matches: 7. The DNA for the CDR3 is TGCAGTGCTCACCCGGGCGGGGGGAGCACAGATACGCAGTATTTT. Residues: CSAHPGGGSTDTQYF.